The 25 T cell receptor beta chains in this list originate from one sample, sequenced in a study of cytomegalovirus exposure and HLA in healthy donors. Researchers ran the PCR with 60 Vbeta and 13 Jbeta primers. Repertoires were generated with immunoSEQ multiplex PCR, while TCRdb's copy carries only in-frame clones and drops some. The repertoire holds about 91,000 clones, with around 78% as singletons. The sample was PBMCs. The receptor set was obtained from a male donor in good health and CMV-seropositive.

The chain carries TRBV28 and TRBJ1-5; the D gene is possibly TRBD1 (6 bases). V dropped 10 bases and J dropped 1 base, with 14 bases sitting between them. Germline CDR1 is MDHEN and CDR2 is SYDVKM. This CDR3 contains 14 residues. The CDR3 DNA reads TGTGCCACCCAGAGCAGGGGAAGCAATCAGCCCCAGCATTTT. This sequence encodes CATQSRGSNQPQHF.

The chain is built from TRBV5-1 and TRBJ2-7, with 7 bases identical to TRBD1. CDR3 length equals 13 residues. Unmatched junction bases numbered 3, after V lost 4 bases and J lost 2 bases. Germline lookup yields CDR1 SGHRS and CDR2 YFSETQ. The CDR3 region is CASSLDRTYEQYF. Written as DNA, the CDR3 is TGCGCCAGCAGCCTGGACAGGACCTACGAGCAGTACTTC.

This clone showed up just a few times. The gene calls are TRBV28 and TRBJ1-5; 12 bases align to TRBD1. J lost 5 bases, V lost 8 bases, and 13 bases had no gene match. Per the germline V gene, CDR1 is MDHEN and CDR2 is SYDVKM. The CDR3 extends over 17 amino acids. CDR3 region: CASGPGQGANWDQPQHF. DNA for the CDR3: TGTGCCAGCGGACCGGGACAGGGGGCGAATTGGGATCAGCCCCAGCATTTT.

The J gene is TRBJ2-1, the V gene TRBV19; 8 bases map to TRBD2. Germline V lookup: CDR1 LNHDA, CDR2 SQIVND (reference sequence). V lost 2 bases and J lost 2; bases outside the gene matches: 2. The CDR3 runs to 15 residues. For the CDR3, the DNA is TGTGCCAGTAGTATACCAGCGGGAGCCTACAATGAGCAGTTCTTC. This translates into CASSIPAGAYNEQFF.

The chain links TRBV7-3 to TRBJ1-1; TRBD1 matches 7 bases. CDR1 is SGHTA, CDR2 FQGTGA, per germline. V lost 4 bases to trimming and J lost 7 bases; unmatched junction nucleotides: 6. The CDR3 has 13 amino acids. The CDR3 DNA follows: TGTGCCAGCAGCTCCCGGGACAGAGTTGAAGCTTTCTTT. Translating it yields CASSSRDRVEAFF.

As regards this clone: Other DNA variants within this sample encode the same CDR3. The chain uses TRBV6-5 and TRBJ1-2; TRBD1 matches 7 bases. The V gene end was trimmed by 2 bases and the J gene end by 2 bases; junction bases not matched to a gene: 2. Germline V lookup: CDR1 MNHEY, CDR2 SVGAGI. The CDR3 contains 14 residues. The CDR3, as DNA: TGTGCCAGCAGTTACCGAGGGGGCAACTATGGCTACACCTTC. Protein sequence: CASSYRGGNYGYTF.

The chain combines TRBV18 with TRBJ1-6; TRBD1 matches at 9 bases. This CDR3 region has 17 residues. Per germline, CDR1 KGHSH and CDR2 LQKENI. The trim removed 3 bases at V and 0 bases at J, leaving 3 bases unmatched. CDR3 nucleotide sequence: TGTGCCAGCTCACCCGGACAGGGGAACTCCTATAATTCACCCCTCCACTTT. This translates into CASSPGQGNSYNSPLHF.

This CDR3 reads CASSVSGGYEQYF. CDR3 nucleotides: TGTGCCAGCAGCGTTAGCGGGGGCTACGAGCAGTACTTC. This chain joins TRBV7-3 and TRBJ2-7; 9 positions agree with TRBD2. The CDR3 is 13 amino acids. Germline V CDR1 and CDR2: SGHTA, FQGTGA. V was clipped by 5 bases and J by 3 bases; unmatched bases: 2.

This chain links TRBV7-9 with TRBJ2-2; maybe TRBD2 (5 bases). The germline CDR1 and CDR2 sequences are SEHNR and FQNEAQ (reference sequence). The CDR3 loop spans 13 amino acids. V was clipped by 11 bases and J by 1 base, with 11 bases between them. The DNA for the CDR3 is TGTGCCGGGAGACCGATGAACACCGGGGAGCTGTTTTTT. It encodes CAGRPMNTGELFF.

The rearrangement uses TRBV2 and TRBJ1-2; 9 bases line up with TRBD1. The V and J ends lost 7 bases and 4 bases, in that order; junction bases with no gene match: 7. Germline CDR1 reads SNHLY; CDR2 reads FYNNEI. The CDR3 runs 14 residues. CDR3 DNA sequence: TGTGCCAGCAATTTGGACAGGGGCGGCTATGGCTACACCTTC. This encodes CASNLDRGGYGYTF. Using reference TRBV2 and TRBJ1-2 for the parts outside the CDR3, the full variable domain is EPEVTQTPSHQVTQMGQEVILRCVPISNHLYFYWYRQILGQKVEFLVSFYNNEISEKSEIFDDQFSVERPDGSNFTLKIRSTKLEDSAMYFCASNLDRGGYGYTFGSGTRLTVV.

This chain uses TRBV7-2 with TRBJ2-1; 8 nucleotides match TRBD2. The length of the CDR3 is 17 residues. With V trimmed by 5 bases and J by 4 bases, 13 bases remained unmatched. Germline V gene data show CDR1 as SGHTA and CDR2 as FQGNSA. The CDR3 is CASSTGVRLAPYNEQFF. The CDR3 region has the DNA TGTGCCAGCAGCACCGGCGTGAGACTAGCGCCTTACAATGAGCAGTTCTTC.

The DNA for the CDR3 is TGTGCCTCTCAGGGGTGGGGTGATCAGCCCCAGCATTTT. It encodes CASQGWGDQPQHF. J is TRBJ1-5 and V is TRBV2; perhaps TRBD1 as D (6 bases). The CDR3 totals 13 residues. Germline CDR1 reads SNHLY; CDR2 reads FYNNEI. V was clipped by 11 bases and J by 5 bases, with 16 bases between them.

The chain has TRBV19 and TRBJ2-1; TRBD2 aligns across 8 bases. Unmatched junction bases numbered 9, after V lost 5 bases and J lost 3 bases. Germline CDR1 reads LNHDA; CDR2 reads SQIVND (reference sequence). The CDR3 totals 16 residues. Here the CDR3 DNA reads TGTGCCAGTAGTCCGACCGGGGGGGTATTCTACAATGAGCAGTTCTTC. It specifies CASSPTGGVFYNEQFF.

On this clone: This same CDR3 is encoded by further DNA sequences in the sample. V usage is TRBV28 and J usage is TRBJ1-4; the D is unclear. Germline CDR1 MDHEN, CDR2 SYDVKM. CDR3 size: 15 residues. V was clipped by 4 bases and J by 0 bases, with 9 bases between them. Written as DNA, the CDR3 is TGTGCCAGCAGTTCGGGGAGCGCAACTAATGAAAAACTGTTTTTT. Its protein product is CASSSGSATNEKLFF.

The rearrangement joins TRBV6-5 to TRBJ2-5; 7 positions match TRBD2. CDR3 length: 13 amino acids. With 7 bases clipped from V and 4 bases from J, the junction kept 6 bases outside the gene matches. CDR1 is MNHEY and CDR2 is SVGAGI in the germline V gene. CDR3 nucleotide sequence: TGTGCCAGCACCGCGACGGGGGGAGAGACCCAGTACTTC. This translates into CASTATGGETQYF.

The chain joins TRBV7-9 to TRBJ1-2; the match to TRBD1 covers 8 bases. The CDR3 is made up of 14 amino acids. CDR1 and CDR2 (germline): SEHNR, FQNEAQ (reference sequence). V shed 5 bases, J shed 8 bases, and the junction held 10 bases outside the gene matches. Here the CDR3 reads CASSLTGDSGGYTF. DNA of the CDR3: TGTGCCAGCAGCCTGACAGGGGATAGTGGCGGCTACACCTTC.

The V and J genes are TRBV15 and TRBJ1-5, with TRBD1 as a possible D gene (5 bases). Germline loops: CDR1 LNHNV, CDR2 YYDKDF (reference sequence). The CDR3 is 13 amino acids. V gave up 8 bases and J gave up 1 base, with 9 bases separating them. The CDR3 protein is CATAGSSNQPQHF. As DNA, the CDR3 is TGTGCCACCGCAGGGTCCAGCAATCAGCCCCAGCATTTT. The full variable domain, with the rest looked up from reference TRBV15 and TRBJ1-5, is DAMVIQNPRYQVTQFGKPVTLSCSQTLNHNVMYWYQQKSSQAPKLLFHYYDKDFNNEADTPDNFQSRRPNTSFCFLDIRSPGLGDTAMYLCATAGSSNQPQHFGDGTRLSIL.

This chain links TRBV5-1 with TRBJ1-2, with D hard to call. Trimming took 0 bases from V and 0 from J, leaving 9 bases between them. CDR1 is SGHRS, CDR2 YFSETQ, per germline. This CDR3 spans 15 amino acids. For the CDR3, the DNA is TGCGCCAGCAGCTTGGAAGAGGGATCTAACTATGGCTACACCTTC. It is translated as CASSLEEGSNYGYTF.

This clone was seen just once. V gene TRBV7-2 combines with J gene TRBJ1-4; the match to TRBD1 covers 7 bases. This CDR3 is 15 amino acids long. V lost 5 bases, J lost 7 bases, and 10 bases stayed unmatched. CDR1 SGHTA and CDR2 FQGNSA come from the germline V gene. In nucleotides, the CDR3 is TGTGCCAGCAGCCTCTCCCAGGGGGGAAGTGAAAAACTGTTTTTT. Translation: CASSLSQGGSEKLFF.

The genes are TRBV7-3 and TRBJ2-2, with D hard to call. Per germline, CDR1 SGHTA and CDR2 FQGTGA. The CDR3 runs to 14 residues. Trimming removed 2 bases at V and 4 bases at J, with 8 bases between. The DNA for the CDR3 is TGTGCCAGCAGCTTAGGAGCTATCACCGGGGAGCTGTTTTTT. The encoded protein is CASSLGAITGELFF. The full variable domain, its missing parts supplied by reference TRBV7-3 and TRBJ2-2, is GAGVSQTPSNKVTEKGKYVELRCDPISGHTALYWYRQSLGQGPEFLIYFQGTGAADDSGLPNDRFFAVRPEGSVSTLKIQRTERGDSAVYLCASSLGAITGELFFGEGSRLTVL.

This clone occurred a few times. The chain combines TRBV5-4 with TRBJ2-7, with 7 bases identical to TRBD1. Germline trimming cut 4 bases from V and 6 bases from J; bases unmatched to any gene: 7. The CDR3 contains 13 residues. Germline CDR1 is SGHNT and CDR2 is YYREEE (reference sequence). The CDR3 DNA is TGTGCCAGCAGCAGAGACAGGGTGGGCGAGCAGTACTTC. This encodes CASSRDRVGEQYF.

The genes are TRBV27 and TRBJ2-7, with 11 nucleotides matching TRBD2. The CDR3 is 17 amino acids. Looked up from germline, CDR1 is MNHEY and CDR2 is SMNVEV (reference sequence). Trimming took 5 bases from V and 2 from J; bases not matched to a gene: 11. The CDR3 region has the DNA TGTGCCAGCAGTCTCCTAGCGGGAGGAAACCACCCCTACGAGCAGTACTTC. As protein: CASSLLAGGNHPYEQYF.

The J gene is TRBJ1-1, the V gene TRBV5-4; 10 nucleotides line up with TRBD1. Trimming at V came to 4 bases and at J to 5 bases, leaving 5 bases not matched to a gene. The CDR3 extends over 14 amino acids. The germline gives CDR1 SGHNT, CDR2 YYREEE (reference sequence). CDR3 protein: CASSSGQGETEAFF. The CDR3, as DNA: TGTGCCAGCAGCAGCGGACAGGGGGAGACTGAAGCTTTCTTT.

The chain has TRBV4-2 and TRBJ2-3; TRBD1 matches at 9 bases. This CDR3 has 16 amino acids. The ends lost 2 bases at V and 0 bases at J; junction bases unmatched: 3. CDR1 and CDR2 (germline): LGHNA, YNFKEQ. For the CDR3, the DNA is TGTGCCAGCAGCCAAATCGGACAGGGGAGCACAGATACGCAGTATTTT. This codes for CASSQIGQGSTDTQYF.

The V and J genes are TRBV21-1 and TRBJ1-6. TRBV21-1 is described as a pseudogene. The CDR3 is 15 residues long. Here the CDR3 reads CASSKVGDTNSPLHF. CDR3 DNA sequence: TGTGCCAGCAGCAAAGTCGGGGATACCAATTCACCCCTCCACTTT.